This T cell receptor (beta chain) was identified in a study of cytomegalovirus exposure and HLA in healthy donors. Study-level information: Early release data held 80 million to 100 million unique TCRs from HLA-typed donors. Points from the study as a whole: Later genetic work tied a missense DCLRE1C variant to beta-chain V and J trimming. Reports indicate that TCR beta sequences accurately predicted the HLA-A and HLA-B alleles of most subjects.

In the case of this clone: Its antigen is currently unknown.

PCR employed 60 Vbeta and 13 Jbeta primers. Produced via immunoSEQ multiplex PCR; TCRdb's table is partial and in-frame only. The sample consists of 100,000 or so clones, about four fifths of them appearing once. The CDR3 extends over 13 amino acids. V gave up 6 bases and J gave up 7 bases; unmatched junction bases: 3. Germline CDR1 is ENHRY and CDR2 is SYGVKD. The receptor's source is a man aged 35 to 55 in good health and CMV-seropositive. The chain links TRBV10-3 to TRBJ1-6; 7 bases agree with TRBD1. The sequencing input was PBMCs. The DNA of the CDR3 is TGTGCCATCAGGCAGGGGGAGAATTCACCCCTCCACTTT. Its translation is CAIRQGENSPLHF.